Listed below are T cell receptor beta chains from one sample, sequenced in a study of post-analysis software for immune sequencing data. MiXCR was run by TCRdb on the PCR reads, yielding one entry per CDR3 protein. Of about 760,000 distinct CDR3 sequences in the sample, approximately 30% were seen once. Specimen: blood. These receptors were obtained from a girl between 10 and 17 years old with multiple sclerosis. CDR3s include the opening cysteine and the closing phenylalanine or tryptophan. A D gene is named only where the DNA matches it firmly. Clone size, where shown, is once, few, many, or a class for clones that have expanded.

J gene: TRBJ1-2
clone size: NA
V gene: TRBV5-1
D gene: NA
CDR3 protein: CASSPAANYGYTF
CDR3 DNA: TGCGCCAGCAGCCCAGCCGCCAACTATGGCTACACCTTC

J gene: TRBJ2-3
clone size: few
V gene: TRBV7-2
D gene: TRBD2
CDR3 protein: CASNLRTSGSSDTQYF
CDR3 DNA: TGTGCCAGCAACCTTCGGACTAGCGGGAGCTCAGATACGCAGTATTTT

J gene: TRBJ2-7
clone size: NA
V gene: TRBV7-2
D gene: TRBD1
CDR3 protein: CASSPGRGQQYF
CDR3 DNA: TGTGCCAGCAGCCCAGGCAGGGGGCAGCAGTACTTC

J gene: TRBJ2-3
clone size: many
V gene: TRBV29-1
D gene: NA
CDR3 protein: CSVEVFDTPLTDTQYF
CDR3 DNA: TGCAGCGTTGAAGTTTTTGACACACCTTTAACAGATACGCAGTATTTT

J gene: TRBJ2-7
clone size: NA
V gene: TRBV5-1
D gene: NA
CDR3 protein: CAGSSTGQGYYEQYF
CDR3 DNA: TGCGCCGGCAGCTCAACCGGGCAGGGATACTACGAGCAGTACTTC

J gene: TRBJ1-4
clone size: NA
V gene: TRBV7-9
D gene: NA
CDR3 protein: CASSLAGEVEKLFF
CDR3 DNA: TGTGCCAGCAGCTTAGCGGGGGAAGTGGAAAAACTGTTTTTT

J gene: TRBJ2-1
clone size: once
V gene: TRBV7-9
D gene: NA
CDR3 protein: CASSSLSGLDEQFF
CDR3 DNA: TGTGCCAGCAGCTCACTGTCAGGGCTCGATGAGCAGTTCTTC

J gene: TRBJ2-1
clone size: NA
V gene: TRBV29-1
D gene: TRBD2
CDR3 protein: CSVMTGGWGNEQFF
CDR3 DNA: TGCAGCGTCATGACGGGGGGGTGGGGCAATGAGCAGTTCTTC

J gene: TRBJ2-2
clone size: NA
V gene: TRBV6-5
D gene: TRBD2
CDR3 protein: CASSYTFSGSGTGELFF
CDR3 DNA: TGTGCCAGCAGCTACACCTTTAGCGGGAGTGGAACCGGGGAGCTGTTTTTT

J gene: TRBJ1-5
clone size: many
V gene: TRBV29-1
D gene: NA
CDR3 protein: CSVGRDNQPQHF
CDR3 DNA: TGCAGCGTTGGTAGGGACAATCAGCCCCAGCATTTT

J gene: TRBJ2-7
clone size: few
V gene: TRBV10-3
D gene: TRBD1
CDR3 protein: CATKDGQGAHEQYF
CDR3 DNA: TGTGCCACAAAGGACGGACAGGGGGCCCACGAGCAGTACTTC

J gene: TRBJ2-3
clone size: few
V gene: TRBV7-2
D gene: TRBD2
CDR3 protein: CASSLAGLAVSTDTQYF
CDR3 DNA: TGTGCCAGCAGCTTGGCCGGACTAGCGGTATCCACAGATACGCAGTATTTT

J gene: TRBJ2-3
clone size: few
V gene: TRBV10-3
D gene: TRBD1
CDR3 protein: CAISSGTGGLAGGWDTQYF
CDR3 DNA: TGTGCCATCAGTTCCGGGACAGGGGGCTTAGCGGGAGGATGGGATACGCAGTATTTT

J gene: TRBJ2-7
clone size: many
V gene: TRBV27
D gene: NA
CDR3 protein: CASSSPSYEQYF
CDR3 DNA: TGTGCCAGCAGTTCCCCCTCCTACGAGCAGTACTTC

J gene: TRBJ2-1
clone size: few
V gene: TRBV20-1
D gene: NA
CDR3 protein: CSARERSLEQFF
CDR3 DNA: TGCAGTGCTAGAGAGAGGTCGCTTGAGCAGTTCTTC

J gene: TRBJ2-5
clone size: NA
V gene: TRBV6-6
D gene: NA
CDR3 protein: CASTRIGARETQYF
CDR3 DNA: TGTGCCAGCACCCGAATAGGGGCTCGGGAGACCCAGTACTTC

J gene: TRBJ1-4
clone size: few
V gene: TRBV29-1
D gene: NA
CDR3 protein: CSVVGPGSSNEKLFF
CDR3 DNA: TGCAGCGTTGTGGGACCGGGATCCTCAAATGAAAAACTGTTTTTT

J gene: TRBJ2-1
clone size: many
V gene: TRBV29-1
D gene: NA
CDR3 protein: CSVGRQDNEQFF
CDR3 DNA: TGCAGCGTCGGAAGACAGGACAATGAGCAGTTCTTC

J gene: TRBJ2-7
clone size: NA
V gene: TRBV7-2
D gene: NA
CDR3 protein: CASSSPGAPYEQYF
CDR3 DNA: TGTGCCAGCAGCTCCCCGGGAGCCCCCTACGAGCAGTACTTC

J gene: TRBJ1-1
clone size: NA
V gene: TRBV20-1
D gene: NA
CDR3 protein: CSASPDRANTEAFF
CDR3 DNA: TGCAGTGCTAGTCCTGACAGAGCGAACACTGAAGCTTTCTTT

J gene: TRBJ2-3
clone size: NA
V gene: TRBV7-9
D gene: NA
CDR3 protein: CASSLGSAGSDTQYF
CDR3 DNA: TGTGCCAGCAGCTTAGGTTCCGCGGGGTCAGATACGCAGTATTTT

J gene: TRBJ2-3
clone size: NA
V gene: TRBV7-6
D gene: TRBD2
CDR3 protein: CTSSNPASGGGTDTQYF
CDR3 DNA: TGTACCAGCAGCAACCCAGCTAGCGGGGGGGGCACAGATACGCAGTATTTT

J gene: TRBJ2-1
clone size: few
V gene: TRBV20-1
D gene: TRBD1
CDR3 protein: CGAGGEQFF
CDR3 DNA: TGCGGGGCAGGGGGTGAGCAGTTCTTC

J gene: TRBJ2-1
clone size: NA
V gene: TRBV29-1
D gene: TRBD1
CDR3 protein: CSGDRSPSYNEQFF
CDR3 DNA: TGCAGCGGGGACAGGAGCCCATCGTACAATGAGCAGTTCTTC

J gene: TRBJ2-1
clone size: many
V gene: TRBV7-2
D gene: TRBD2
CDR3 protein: CASSLGLAGPNEQFF
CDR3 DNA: TGTGCCAGCAGCCTGGGACTAGCGGGACCGAATGAGCAGTTCTTC

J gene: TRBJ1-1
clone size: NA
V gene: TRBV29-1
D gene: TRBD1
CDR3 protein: CSALDRGTEAFF
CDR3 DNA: TGCAGCGCCCTGGACAGGGGCACTGAAGCTTTCTTT

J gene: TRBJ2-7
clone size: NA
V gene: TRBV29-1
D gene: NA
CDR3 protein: CSASGAHDEQCF
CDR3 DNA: TGCAGCGCCTCGGGGGCTCACGACGAGCAGTGCTTC

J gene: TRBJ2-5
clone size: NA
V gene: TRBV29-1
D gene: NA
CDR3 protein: CSVDLLGQGRETQYF
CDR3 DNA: TGCAGCGTTGACCTCTTGGGGCAGGGTCGAGAGACCCAGTACTTC

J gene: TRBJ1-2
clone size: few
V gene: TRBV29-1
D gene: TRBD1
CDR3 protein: CSVLTGTGYGGYTF
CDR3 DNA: TGCAGCGTCCTGACCGGGACAGGGTACGGTGGCTACACCTTC

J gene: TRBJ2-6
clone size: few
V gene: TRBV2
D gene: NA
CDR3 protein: CASSDSARGLPGANVLTF
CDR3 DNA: TGTGCCAGCAGTGATTCGGCCAGGGGACTCCCCGGGGCCAACGTCCTGACTTTC

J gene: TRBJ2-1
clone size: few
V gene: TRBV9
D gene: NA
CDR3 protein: CASNRWDTIYNEQFF
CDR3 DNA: TGTGCCAGCAACCGATGGGACACGATTTACAATGAGCAGTTCTTC

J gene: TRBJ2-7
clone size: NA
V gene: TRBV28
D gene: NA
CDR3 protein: CASSLGSGLQDEQYF
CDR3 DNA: TGTGCCAGCAGTTTAGGGAGCGGCCTGCAGGACGAGCAGTACTTC

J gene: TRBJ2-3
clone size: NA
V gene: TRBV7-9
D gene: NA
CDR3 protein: CASSLPLQDTQYF
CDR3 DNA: TGTGCCAGCAGCTTACCGTTACAGGATACGCAGTATTTT

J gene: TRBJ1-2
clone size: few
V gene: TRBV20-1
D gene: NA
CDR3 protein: CSARVEGQAGYTF
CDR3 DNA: TGCAGTGCTAGAGTGGAGGGCCAGGCTGGCTACACCTTC

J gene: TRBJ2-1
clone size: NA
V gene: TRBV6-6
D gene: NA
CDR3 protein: CASSYGSGNEQFF
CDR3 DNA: TGTGCCAGCAGTTACGGTTCTGGCAATGAGCAGTTCTTC

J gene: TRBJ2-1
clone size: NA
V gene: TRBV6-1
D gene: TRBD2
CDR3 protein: CASRWSGSFSNEQFF
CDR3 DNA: TGTGCCAGCAGGTGGAGCGGGAGTTTCTCCAATGAGCAGTTCTTC

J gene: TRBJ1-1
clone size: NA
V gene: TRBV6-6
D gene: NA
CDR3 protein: CASSYSMATAEAFF
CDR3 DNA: TGTGCCAGCAGTTACTCGATGGCAACCGCTGAAGCTTTCTTT

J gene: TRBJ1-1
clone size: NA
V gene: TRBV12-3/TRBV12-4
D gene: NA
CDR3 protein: CASSFITLNTEAFF
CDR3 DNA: TGTGCCAGCAGTTTCATCACTTTGAACACTGAAGCTTTCTTT

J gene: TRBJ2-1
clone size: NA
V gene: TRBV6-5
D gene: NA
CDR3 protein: CASSSPGVHEQFF
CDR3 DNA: TGTGCCAGCAGTTCCCCAGGGGTGCATGAGCAGTTCTTC

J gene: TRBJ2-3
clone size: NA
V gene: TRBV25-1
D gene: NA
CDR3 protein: CACRIGTDTQYF
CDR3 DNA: TGTGCCTGCAGGATTGGCACAGATACGCAGTATTTT

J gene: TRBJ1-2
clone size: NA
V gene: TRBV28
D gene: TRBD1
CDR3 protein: CASSPTGGRGGYTF
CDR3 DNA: TGTGCCAGCAGCCCGACAGGGGGGCGAGGTGGCTACACCTTC

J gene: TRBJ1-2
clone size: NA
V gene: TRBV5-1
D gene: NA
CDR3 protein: CASSFTERRGFDGYTF
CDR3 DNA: TGCGCCAGCAGCTTCACCGAACGGAGGGGGTTCGATGGCTACACCTTC

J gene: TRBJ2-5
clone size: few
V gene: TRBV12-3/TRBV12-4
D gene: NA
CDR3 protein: CASSLVRGKEETQYF
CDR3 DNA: TGTGCCAGCAGTCTGGTCCGGGGGAAAGAAGAGACCCAGTACTTC

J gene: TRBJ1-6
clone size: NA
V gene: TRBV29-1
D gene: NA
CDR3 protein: CSVGSSGNSPLHF
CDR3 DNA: TGCAGCGTTGGAAGCAGCGGGAATTCACCCCTCCACTTT

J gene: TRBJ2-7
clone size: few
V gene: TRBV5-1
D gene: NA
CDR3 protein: CASSLAQAASYEQYF
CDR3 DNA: TGCGCCAGCAGCTTGGCCCAGGCGGCCAGCTACGAGCAGTACTTC

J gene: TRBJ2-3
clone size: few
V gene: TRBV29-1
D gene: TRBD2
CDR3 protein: CSVEAPGSGTLGTQYF
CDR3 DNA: TGCAGCGTTGAAGCCCCCGGTAGCGGGACCTTGGGTACGCAGTATTTT

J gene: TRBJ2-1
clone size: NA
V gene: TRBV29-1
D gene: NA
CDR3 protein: CSVGPERAQFLEQFF
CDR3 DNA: TGCAGCGTTGGACCCGAGCGGGCTCAATTCCTTGAGCAGTTCTTC

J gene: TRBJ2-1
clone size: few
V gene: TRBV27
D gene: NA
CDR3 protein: CASSLEPIGGGGINEQFF
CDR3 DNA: TGTGCCAGCAGTTTGGAACCCATTGGAGGGGGCGGAATCAATGAGCAGTTCTTC

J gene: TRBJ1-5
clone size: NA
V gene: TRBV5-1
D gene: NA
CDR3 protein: CASSLDGAGPQHF
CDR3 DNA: TGCGCCAGCAGCCTAGACGGTGCCGGGCCCCAGCATTTT

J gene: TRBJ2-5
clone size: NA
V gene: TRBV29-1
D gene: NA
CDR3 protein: CSAGTVYYNEQYF
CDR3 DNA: TGCAGCGCTGGGACTGTTTACTACAATGAGCAGTACTTC

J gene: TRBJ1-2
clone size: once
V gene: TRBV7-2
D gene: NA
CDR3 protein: CASSPSPGANYGYTF
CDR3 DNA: TGTGCCAGCAGCCCTTCGCCAGGAGCTAACTATGGCTACACCTTC

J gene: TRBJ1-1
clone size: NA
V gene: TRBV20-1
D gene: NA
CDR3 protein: CSASGQYSTEAFF
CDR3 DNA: TGCAGTGCTAGTGGACAGTACAGCACTGAAGCTTTCTTT

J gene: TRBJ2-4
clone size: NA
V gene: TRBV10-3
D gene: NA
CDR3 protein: CATSGVTDAIQYF
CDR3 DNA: TGTGCCACCTCGGGTGTAACAGATGCCATTCAGTACTTC

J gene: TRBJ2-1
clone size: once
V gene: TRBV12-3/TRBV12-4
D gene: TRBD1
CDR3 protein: CASSWWLGTAYNEQFF
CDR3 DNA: TGTGCCAGCAGTTGGTGGTTAGGGACAGCCTACAATGAGCAGTTCTTC